The present T cell receptor beta chain was sequenced within a study of T cell responses to AZD1222 COVID-19 vaccine. Findings of the study overall: Most donors were white British, females outnumbered males, and clonal diversity was possibly underestimated. Nearly half of spike-specific TCRs reportedly go after variant regions that carry no mutations.

The V gene lost 0 bases and the J gene lost 2 bases, with 5 bases spanning the gap. Germline CDR1 is MNHEY and CDR2 is SVGEGT. The CDR3 spans 13 residues. Repertoires were generated with immunoSEQ multiplex PCR, while TCRdb's copy carries only in-frame clones and drops some. The repertoire has about 140,000 clones, roughly 90% of them found once; the top ten carry roughly 3.5%. Concerning this clone: Its target is not known.

The chain has TRBV6-2 or TRBV6-3 and TRBJ2-7; no clear D. The sample consisted of peripheral blood, taken 28 days after the second AZD1222 dose. This sequence was found in an adult who received the AZD1222 COVID-19 vaccine. CDR3 region: CASSYSYAYEQYF. CDR3 in DNA: TGTGCCAGCAGTTACTCGTACGCCTACGAGCAGTACTTC.